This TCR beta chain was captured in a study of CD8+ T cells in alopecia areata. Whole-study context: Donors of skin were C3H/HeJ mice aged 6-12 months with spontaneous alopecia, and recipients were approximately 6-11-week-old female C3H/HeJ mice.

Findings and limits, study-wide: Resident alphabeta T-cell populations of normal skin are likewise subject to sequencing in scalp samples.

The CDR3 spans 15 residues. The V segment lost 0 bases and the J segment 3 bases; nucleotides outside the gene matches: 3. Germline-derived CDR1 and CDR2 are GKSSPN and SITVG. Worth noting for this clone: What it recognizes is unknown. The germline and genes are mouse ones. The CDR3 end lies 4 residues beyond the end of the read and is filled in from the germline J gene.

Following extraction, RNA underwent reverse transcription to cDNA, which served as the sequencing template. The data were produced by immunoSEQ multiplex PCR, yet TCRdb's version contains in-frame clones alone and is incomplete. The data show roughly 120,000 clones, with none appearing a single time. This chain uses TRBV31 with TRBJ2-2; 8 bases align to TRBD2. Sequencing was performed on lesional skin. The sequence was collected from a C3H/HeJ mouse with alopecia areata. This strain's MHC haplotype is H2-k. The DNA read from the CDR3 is TGTGCCTGGAGTCTGGGGGGGCGCGACACCGGG. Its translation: CAWSLGGRDTG. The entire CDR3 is CAWSLGGRDTGQLYF.